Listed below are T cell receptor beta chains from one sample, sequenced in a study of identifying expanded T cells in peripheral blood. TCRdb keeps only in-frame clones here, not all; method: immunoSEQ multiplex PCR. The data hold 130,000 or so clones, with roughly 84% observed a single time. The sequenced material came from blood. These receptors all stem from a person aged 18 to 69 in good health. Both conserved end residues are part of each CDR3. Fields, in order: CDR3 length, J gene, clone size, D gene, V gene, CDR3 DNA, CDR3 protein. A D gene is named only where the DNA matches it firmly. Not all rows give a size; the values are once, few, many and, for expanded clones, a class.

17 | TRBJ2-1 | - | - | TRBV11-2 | TGTGCCAGCAGCTTAGTGTGGGCCATGAGCTCCTACAATGAGCAGTTCTTC | CASSLVWAMSSYNEQFF
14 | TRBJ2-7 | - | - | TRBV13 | TGTGCCAGCAGCCCCGGCCCCCCGGCCTACGAGCAGTACTTC | CASSPGPPAYEQYF
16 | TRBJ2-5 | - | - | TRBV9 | TGTGCCAGTAGCCCTAGCAGGGGCAGGCCCCTGGAGACCCAGTACTTC | CASSPSRGRPLETQYF
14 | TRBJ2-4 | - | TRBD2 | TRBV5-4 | TGTGCCAGCAGCTTTGGGGGGGTGTTAAGCATTCAGTACTTC | CASSFGGVLSIQYF
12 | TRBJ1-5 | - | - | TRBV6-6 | TGTGCCAGCAACCCCCCTGATCAGCCCCAGCATTTT | CASNPPDQPQHF
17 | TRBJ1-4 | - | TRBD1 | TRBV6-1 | TGTGCCAGCAGTGGTCGACAGGGGCAGACAACTAATGAAAAACTGTTTTTT | CASSGRQGQTTNEKLFF
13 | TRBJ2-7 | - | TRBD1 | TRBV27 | TGTGCCAGCAGTTCGACAGGGAGCTACGAGCAGTACTTC | CASSSTGSYEQYF
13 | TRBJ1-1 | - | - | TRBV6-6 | TGTGCCAGCAGGATGAGCATGAACACTGAAGCTTTCTTT | CASRMSMNTEAFF
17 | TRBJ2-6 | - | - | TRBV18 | TGTGCCAGCTCACCCGACAGATATTCGTCTGGGGCCAACGTCCTGACTTTC | CASSPDRYSSGANVLTF
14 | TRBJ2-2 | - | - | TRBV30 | TGTGCCTGGAGTAGAAGCTCAATCACCGGGGAGCTGTTTTTT | CAWSRSSITGELFF
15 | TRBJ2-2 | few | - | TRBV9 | TGTGCCAGCAGCGTAGCTACGGGGCGGGCCGGGGAGCTGTTTTTT | CASSVATGRAGELFF
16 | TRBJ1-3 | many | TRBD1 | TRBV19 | TGTGCCAGTACCGTATCCGGGACAGGTTCTGGAAACACCATATATTTT | CASTVSGTGSGNTIYF
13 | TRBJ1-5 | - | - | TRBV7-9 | TGTGCCAGCAGCGAACTCGGGGGTCAGCCCCAGCATTTT | CASSELGGQPQHF
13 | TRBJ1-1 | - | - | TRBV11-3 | TGTGCCAGCAGCTTATATGTGAGGACCGAAGCTTTCTTT | CASSLYVRTEAFF
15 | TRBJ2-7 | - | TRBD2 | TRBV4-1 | TGCGCCAGCAGCCTGACTAGCGGGGGGGCCAACGAGCAGTACTTC | CASSLTSGGANEQYF
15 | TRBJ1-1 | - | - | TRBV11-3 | TGTGCCAGCAGCTTCTCAACTTCGGGGGTAGGTGAAGCTTTCTTT | CASSFSTSGVGEAFF
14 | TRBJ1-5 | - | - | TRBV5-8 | TGTGCCAGCTGCTTCCGACTTAGCAATCAGCCCCAGCATTTT | CASCFRLSNQPQHF
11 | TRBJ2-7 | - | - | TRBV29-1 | TGCAGCGTTACAGGGTACTACGAGCAGTACTTC | CSVTGYYEQYF
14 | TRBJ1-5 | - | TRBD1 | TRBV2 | TGTGCCAGCCTCGAGTTGGGACAGGGTCAGCCCCAGCATTTT | CASLELGQGQPQHF
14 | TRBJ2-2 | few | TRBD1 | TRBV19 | TGTGCCAGTGGGAGGACAGGGTACCCCGGGGAGCTGTTTTTT | CASGRTGYPGELFF
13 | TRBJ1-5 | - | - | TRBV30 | TGTGCCTGGAGTGCCCAATTAGACCAGCCCCAGCATTTT | CAWSAQLDQPQHF
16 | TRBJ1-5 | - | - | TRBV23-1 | TGCGCCAGCAGTCAATCCACCCTAAAGAGCAATCAGCCCCAGCATTTT | CASSQSTLKSNQPQHF
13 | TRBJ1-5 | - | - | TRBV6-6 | TGTGCCAGCACCACAGGGAAGGATCAGCCCCAGCATTTT | CASTTGKDQPQHF
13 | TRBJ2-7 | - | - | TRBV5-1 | TGCGCCAGCAGTCTCTTGGGGTCCTACGAGCAGTACTTC | CASSLLGSYEQYF
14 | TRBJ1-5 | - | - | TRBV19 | TGTGCCAGCAGGGCCAGTCGGGGCAATCAGCCCCAGCATTTT | CASRASRGNQPQHF
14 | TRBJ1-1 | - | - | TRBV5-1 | TGCGCCAGCAGCCCGCCGTGGCAGGACACTGAAGCTTTCTTT | CASSPPWQDTEAFF
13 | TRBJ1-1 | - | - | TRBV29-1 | TGCAGCGTTGAAGAAATCGTCCGGGCTGAAGCTTTCTTT | CSVEEIVRAEAFF
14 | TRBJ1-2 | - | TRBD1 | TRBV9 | TGTGCCAGCAGCGTAGATCAGACAGGGGTCGGCTACACCTTC | CASSVDQTGVGYTF
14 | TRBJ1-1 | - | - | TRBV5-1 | TGCGCCAGCAGCCCGGTTTGGGGGGACACTGAAGCTTTCTTT | CASSPVWGDTEAFF
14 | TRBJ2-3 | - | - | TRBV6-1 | TGTGCCAGCAGTCCAGGGTTGTGGACAAATACGCAGTATTTT | CASSPGLWTNTQYF
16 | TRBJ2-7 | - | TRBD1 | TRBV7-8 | TGTGCCAGCAGCTTACGGATCGAGACAGGGCCCTACGAGCAGTACTTC | CASSLRIETGPYEQYF
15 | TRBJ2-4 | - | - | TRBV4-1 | TGCGCCAGCAGCCTATCAGGGCTAGCCAAAAACATTCAGTACTTC | CASSLSGLAKNIQYF
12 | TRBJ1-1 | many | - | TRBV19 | TGTGCCAGTCACAAAGGTTGGACTGAAGCTTTCTTT | CASHKGWTEAFF
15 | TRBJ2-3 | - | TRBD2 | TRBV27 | TGTGCCAGCAGTTTTCTAGCGGGGGTCCCAGATACGCAGTATTTT | CASSFLAGVPDTQYF
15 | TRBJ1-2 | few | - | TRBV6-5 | TGTGCCAGCAGTTACTCGAGGCCTGCCATCTATGGCTACACCTTC | CASSYSRPAIYGYTF
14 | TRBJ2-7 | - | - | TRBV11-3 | TGTGCCAGCAGCTTTCGGGACACCTACTACGAGCAGTACTTC | CASSFRDTYYEQYF
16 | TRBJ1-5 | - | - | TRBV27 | TGTGCCAGCAGTCCGACAAAAGGGGTTAGCAATCAGCCCCAGCATTTT | CASSPTKGVSNQPQHF
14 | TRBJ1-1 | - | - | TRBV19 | TGTGCCAGTAGCTACTTGGGGGTGAACACTGAAGCTTTCTTT | CASSYLGVNTEAFF
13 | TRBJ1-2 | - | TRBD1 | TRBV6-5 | TGTGCCAGCAGTCCGGGACAGGGCGGGGACTACACCTTC | CASSPGQGGDYTF
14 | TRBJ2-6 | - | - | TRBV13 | TGTGCCAGCAGCTTATTCGCTGGGGCCAACGTCCTGACTTTC | CASSLFAGANVLTF
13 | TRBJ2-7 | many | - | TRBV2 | TGTGCCAGCAGTGGGTTTCGGGACTACGAGCAGTACTTC | CASSGFRDYEQYF
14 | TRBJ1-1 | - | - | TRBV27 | TGTGCCAGCAGTTTGCGGGGGCTGAACACTGAAGCTTTCTTT | CASSLRGLNTEAFF
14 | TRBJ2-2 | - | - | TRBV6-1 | TGTGCCAGCAGAAGTCAACAGAGGTCCGGGGAGCTGTTTTTT | CASRSQQRSGELFF
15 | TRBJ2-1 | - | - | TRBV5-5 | TGTGCCAGCAGCTTGGGACTGGGCCCCTACAATGAGCAGTTCTTC | CASSLGLGPYNEQFF
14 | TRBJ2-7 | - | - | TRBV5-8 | TGTGCCAGCAGCGGCTGGACGGTCTCCTACGAGCAGTACTTC | CASSGWTVSYEQYF
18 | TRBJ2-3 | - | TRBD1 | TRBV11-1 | TGTGCCAGCAGCTTAGCCTTCTCCGGGACAGGGGGTGGAGATACGCAGTATTTT | CASSLAFSGTGGGDTQYF
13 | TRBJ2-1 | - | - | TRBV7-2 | TGTGCCAGCAGCTTATCACGACAGAATGAGCAGTTCTTC | CASSLSRQNEQFF
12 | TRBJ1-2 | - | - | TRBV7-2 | TGTGCCAGCAGCACAGGCGTCTGGGGCTACACCTTC | CASSTGVWGYTF
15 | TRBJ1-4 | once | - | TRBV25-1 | TGTGCCAGCAGTGACGTGACAGCCACTAATGAAAAACTGTTTTTT | CASSDVTATNEKLFF
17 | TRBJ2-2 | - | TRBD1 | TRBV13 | TGTGCCAGCAGCTCGGACACAGGGGTCGCGAACACCGGGGAGCTGTTTTTT | CASSSDTGVANTGELFF
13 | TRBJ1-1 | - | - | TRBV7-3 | TGTGCCAGCAGCTTAAGTTTGAACACTGAAGCTTTCTTT | CASSLSLNTEAFF
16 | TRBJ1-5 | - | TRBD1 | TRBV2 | TGTGCCAGCAGTGAATCCGGGACAGCTTTTAATCAGCCCCAGCATTTT | CASSESGTAFNQPQHF
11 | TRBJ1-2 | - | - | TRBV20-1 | TGCAGTGCTAGAGGATGGCGAGGCTACACCTTC | CSARGWRGYTF